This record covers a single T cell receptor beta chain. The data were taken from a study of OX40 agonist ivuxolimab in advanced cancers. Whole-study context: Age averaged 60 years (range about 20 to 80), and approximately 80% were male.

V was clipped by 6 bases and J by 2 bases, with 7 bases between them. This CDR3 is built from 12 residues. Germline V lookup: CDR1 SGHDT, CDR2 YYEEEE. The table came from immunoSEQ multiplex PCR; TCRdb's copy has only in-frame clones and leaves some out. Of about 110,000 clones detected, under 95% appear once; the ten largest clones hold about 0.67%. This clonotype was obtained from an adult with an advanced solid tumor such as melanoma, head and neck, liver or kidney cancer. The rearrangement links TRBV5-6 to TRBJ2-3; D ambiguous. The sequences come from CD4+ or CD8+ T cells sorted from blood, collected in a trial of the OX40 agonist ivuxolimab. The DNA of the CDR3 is TGTGCCAGCAAGGGAATCACAGATACGCAGTATTTT. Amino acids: CASKGITDTQYF.